These 32 T cell receptor beta chains share one sample of origin, sequenced in a study of shared T cell receptors in the human thymus (dated by TCRdb to 2020 to 2022). The library was prepared using the immunoSEQ multiplex PCR assay. Not all clones reach the TCRdb copy of this immuneACCESS table, which keeps in-frame sequences only. Checked studies attribute under half of the gap to unresolved V genes and leave the rest unexplained. Present in this sample are 500,000 to 750,000 clones, 70% to 90% of which were seen just once. The ten biggest clones cover 0.0095% to 0.011% of the sample. In addition, the sample was reused for a study of human thymus T cells.

The sample taken for sequencing was thymocytes. These receptors were taken from a boy under two years old with a congenital heart defect. Donor details come from another sample of the same person, matched by shared clones.

CDR3 in amino acids: CASSLRVGTQPTYEQYF. CDR3 DNA: TGTGCCAGCAGCTTGAGAGTGGGGACTCAACCTACATACGAGCAGTACTTC. This chain connects TRBV7-2 to TRBJ2-7; the D gene is possibly TRBD2 (6 bases). This CDR3 has 17 amino acids. With 3 bases removed from V and 4 bases from J, the gap between germline ends came to 22 bases. Germline V CDR1 and CDR2: SGHTA, FQGNSA. Complete variable domain (other parts from reference TRBV7-2 and TRBJ2-7): GAGVSQSPSNKVTEKGKDVELRCDPISGHTALYWYRQSLGQGLEFLIYFQGNSAPDKSGLPSDRFSAERTGGSVSTLTIQRTQQEDSAVYLCASSLRVGTQPTYEQYFGPGTRLTVT.

The V call is TRBV7-2, the J call TRBJ1-5; possible D gene TRBD1, 5 bases. V was cut by 5 bases and J by 11 bases, with 10 bases left in between. The CDR3 is 11 amino acids. In germline, CDR1 is SGHTA, CDR2 FQGNSA. In DNA, the CDR3 is TGTGCCAGCAGCGCGGGGCTGGCCCAGCATTTT. Translated, it gives CASSAGLAQHF.

CDR3 coding DNA: TGTGCCAGCAGTGTTCAGACCTACGAGCAGTACTTC. It specifies CASSVQTYEQYF. This rearrangement joins TRBV5-6 to TRBJ2-7; D is ambiguous. Germline loops: CDR1 SGHDT, CDR2 YYEEEE. Deletions cut 5 bases from V and 2 bases from J, with 8 bases between. This CDR3 comprises 12 residues.

V is TRBV7-9 and J is TRBJ1-4; D gene uncertain. Between the trimmed V and J ends, which lost 0 bases and 6 bases, there was a span of 5 bases. The germline V gene encodes CDR1 SEHNR and CDR2 FQNEAQ (reference sequence). The CDR3 totals 13 residues. The CDR3 sequence is CASSLATHEKLFF. DNA of the CDR3: TGTGCCAGCAGCTTAGCTACTCATGAAAAACTGTTTTTT.

This sequence joins TRBV19 and TRBJ2-7; 11 positions match TRBD1. The junction had 1 base not matched to a gene; V was cut back by 4 bases and J by 2 bases. Germline V gene lookup returns CDR1 LNHDA and CDR2 SQIVND (reference sequence). This CDR3 contains 14 residues. The CDR3 nucleotides read TGTGCCAGTAGTAAGGACAGGGGGCCCTACGAGCAGTACTTC. This translates into CASSKDRGPYEQYF. The whole variable domain, remainder taken from reference TRBV19 and TRBJ2-7, is DGGITQSPKYLFRKEGQNVTLSCEQNLNHDAMYWYRQDPGQGLRLIYYSQIVNDFQKGDIAEGYSVSREKKESFPLTVTSAQKNPTAFYLCASSKDRGPYEQYFGPGTRLTVT.

V and J are TRBV25-1 and TRBJ1-1; the match to TRBD1 covers 9 bases. CDR1 is MGHDK, CDR2 SYGVNS, per germline. There are 16 residues in the CDR3. V lost 2 bases and J lost 1; bases outside the gene matches: 5. CDR3 DNA sequence: TGTGCCAGCAGTGAACCGGACAGGGGTCCGAACACTGAAGCTTTCTTT. As protein: CASSEPDRGPNTEAFF.

The CDR3 DNA reads as TGTGCCTGGAGTGTAGGGGCGGCCACTGAAGCTTTCTTT. Amino acids: CAWSVGAATEAFF. This rearrangement joins TRBV30 to TRBJ1-1; D might be TRBD1 (5 bases). CDR1 is GTSNPN and CDR2 is SVGIG in the germline V gene (reference sequence). The CDR3 consists of 13 residues. The V end lost 0 bases, the J end lost 4 bases, and 9 bases lay between the germline ends.

V is TRBV27 and J is TRBJ2-7, with TRBD1 matching 7 bases. Germline CDR1 is MNHEY and CDR2 is SMNVEV (reference sequence). V lost 3 bases to trimming and J lost 3 bases; unmatched junction nucleotides: 8. The CDR3 runs to 15 residues. The CDR3 coding sequence is TGTGCCAGCAGTTTGTCCGCTGGGACAGACTACGAGCAGTACTTC. Its protein product is CASSLSAGTDYEQYF.

The V call is TRBV12-5, the J call TRBJ2-6, with 7 bases matching TRBD1. The CDR3 sequence is 18 residues long. The junction had 9 bases not matched to a gene; V was cut back by 2 bases and J by 2 bases. CDR1 is LGHNT and CDR2 is FRNRAP in the germline V gene. CDR3: CASGLMRQGRPGANVLTF. As DNA, the CDR3 is TGTGCTAGTGGTTTGATGAGACAGGGAAGGCCTGGGGCCAACGTCCTGACTTTC.

The chain is built from TRBV5-4 and TRBJ2-7; D is perhaps TRBD2 (5 bases). Germline V lookup: CDR1 SGHNT, CDR2 YYREEE (reference sequence). The CDR3 is made up of 17 amino acids. V gave up 6 bases and J gave up 5 bases, with 27 bases separating them. As DNA, the CDR3 is TGTGCCAGCACCCTGAGCCCGCCGACTAATCCCCCCAACGAGCAGTACTTC. Its protein product is CASTLSPPTNPPNEQYF.

The rearrangement links TRBV6-1 to TRBJ2-5; TRBD1 matches at 8 bases. J lost 1 base, V lost 7 bases, and 8 bases had no gene match. CDR1 MNHNS and CDR2 SASEGT come from the germline V gene. CDR3 length: 15 residues. The CDR3 DNA follows: TGTGCCAGCACCTTAGACAGGGGCGGCCAAGAGACCCAGTACTTC. It translates to CASTLDRGGQETQYF.

The chain carries TRBV7-2 and TRBJ2-7; D may be TRBD2 (6 bases). V gave up 2 bases and J gave up 7 bases, with 18 bases separating them. The CDR3 has 15 amino acids. The V gene's germline CDR1 is SGHTA and CDR2 FQGNSA. The CDR3 region is CASSLWGDDEGEQYF. The CDR3 coding sequence is TGTGCCAGCAGCTTATGGGGGGACGACGAAGGAGAGCAGTACTTC.

The chain joins TRBV5-6 to TRBJ2-5; 9 bases map to TRBD2. V shed 0 bases, J shed 4 bases, and the junction held 7 bases outside the gene matches. The CDR3 extends over 16 amino acids. The germline CDR1 and CDR2 sequences are SGHDT and YYEEEE. This CDR3 reads CASSLEGGRAPETQYF. CDR3 nucleotide sequence: TGTGCCAGCAGCTTGGAAGGCGGGAGGGCCCCAGAGACCCAGTACTTC.

The V and J genes are TRBV18 and TRBJ1-5; tentatively, D is TRBD1 (6 bases). The germline gives CDR1 KGHSH, CDR2 LQKENI. The CDR3 is made up of 14 amino acids. V was trimmed by 2 bases and J by 4 bases, leaving 9 bases between them. The CDR3 protein is CASSPARGNQPQHF. As DNA, the CDR3 is TGTGCCAGCTCACCAGCGAGGGGGAATCAGCCCCAGCATTTT.

This clone was seen just once. The chain is built from TRBV12-5 and TRBJ2-1; 12 nucleotides line up with TRBD2. V was pared by 1 base and J by 5 bases, with 3 bases of the junction left unmatched. This CDR3 comprises 16 residues. In germline, CDR1 is LGHNT, CDR2 FRNRAP. CDR3: CASGLATSGRDNEQFF. CDR3 DNA: TGTGCTAGTGGTTTGGCGACTAGCGGGAGAGACAATGAGCAGTTCTTC. Full variable domain (rest looked up from reference TRBV12-5 and TRBJ2-1): DARVTQTPRHKVTEMGQEVTMRCQPILGHNTVFWYRQTMMQGLELLAYFRNRAPLDDSGMPKDRFSAEMPDATLATLKIQPSEPRDSAVYFCASGLATSGRDNEQFFGPGTRLTVL.

This chain uses TRBV7-9 with TRBJ2-2, with 11 bases matching TRBD2. The CDR3 totals 15 residues. Germline CDR1 is SEHNR and CDR2 is FQNEAQ (reference sequence). J gave up 7 bases and V 5 bases, and 6 bases lay outside the gene matches. CDR3 nucleotides: TGTGCCAGCAGCCCCGAAGGGACTAGCGGCGGGGAGCTGTTTTTT. Amino acid sequence: CASSPEGTSGGELFF.

The chain uses TRBV30 and TRBJ2-7, with D tentatively TRBD2 (5 bases). Germline loops: CDR1 GTSNPN, CDR2 SVGIG (reference sequence). Trimming took 2 bases from V and 6 from J, leaving 26 bases between them. The CDR3 spans 17 residues. CDR3 nucleotides: TGTGCCTGGAGTCCCTACCCGTGGACCCAAGGAGGCTCCGAGCAGTACTTC. Amino acids: CAWSPYPWTQGGSEQYF. Together with reference TRBV30 and TRBJ2-7, the CDR3 gives the full variable domain: SQTIHQWPATLVQPVGSPLSLECTVEGTSNPNLYWYRQAAGRGLQLLFYSVGIGQISSEVPQNLSASRPQDRQFILSSKKLLLSDSGFYLCAWSPYPWTQGGSEQYFGPGTRLTVT.

The V call is TRBV5-6, the J call TRBJ2-3; the match to TRBD2 covers 8 bases. Germline-derived CDR1 and CDR2 are SGHDT and YYEEEE. This CDR3 has 16 amino acids. The V and J ends lost 3 bases and 4 bases, in that order; junction bases with no gene match: 10. CDR3 residues: CASSCRVAGYPDTQYF. DNA for the CDR3: TGTGCCAGCAGCTGCCGGGTAGCGGGATACCCAGATACGCAGTATTTT.

This sequence joins TRBV30 and TRBJ2-7, with 7 bases aligning to TRBD1. The germline gives CDR1 GTSNPN, CDR2 SVGIG (reference sequence). V lost 0 bases and J lost 0; bases outside the gene matches: 11. The CDR3 has 17 amino acids. As DNA, the CDR3 is TGTGCCTGGAGTGTACTTCGGGGAGACAGGGACTCCTACGAGCAGTACTTC. Translating gives CAWSVLRGDRDSYEQYF.

Only one count was recorded for this clone. The chain carries TRBV7-7 and TRBJ2-7; 7 bases align to TRBD2. The V gene's germline CDR1 is SSHAT and CDR2 FNYEAQ (reference sequence). The CDR3 contains 15 residues. J was trimmed by 0 bases and V by 5 bases; bases with no gene match: 7. The CDR3 protein is CASSPGEGPSYEQYF. The CDR3 DNA reads TGTGCCAGCAGCCCGGGGGAGGGGCCCTCCTACGAGCAGTACTTC.

This clone occurred a few times. V usage is TRBV5-1 and J usage is TRBJ2-7; 7 bases are a match to TRBD2. Losses at the gene ends were 0 bases for V and 2 bases for J; bases not matched to a gene: 11. In germline, CDR1 is SGHRS, CDR2 YFSETQ. The CDR3 is 17 residues long. This CDR3 reads CASSLGHPKRDPYEQYF. The CDR3 DNA follows: TGCGCCAGCAGCTTGGGACACCCGAAGCGGGACCCCTACGAGCAGTACTTC.

The chain employs TRBV28 and TRBJ2-7; 7 bases match TRBD1. Germline V CDR1 and CDR2: MDHEN, SYDVKM. The CDR3 sequence is 16 residues long. Trimming removed 0 bases from V and 6 bases from J; junction bases left unmatched: 11. CDR3 sequence: CASSLCVDRRRGEQYF. The CDR3 nucleotides are TGTGCCAGCAGTTTATGCGTGGACAGGCGCCGGGGCGAGCAGTACTTC.

J is TRBJ1-2 and V is TRBV25-1, with TRBD1 matching over 7 bases. Germline V lookup: CDR1 MGHDK, CDR2 SYGVNS. V trimming: 4 bases; J trimming: 6 bases; junction bases outside the gene matches: 8. The CDR3 runs 14 residues. CDR3 protein: CASSGQGKNNGYTF. Written as DNA, the CDR3 is TGTGCCAGCAGTGGACAGGGAAAGAACAATGGCTACACCTTC.

The rearrangement uses TRBV27 and TRBJ1-2; TRBD1 matches at 7 bases. Unmatched junction bases numbered 10, after V lost 5 bases and J lost 1 base. The CDR3 runs 16 residues. Germline lookup yields CDR1 MNHEY and CDR2 SMNVEV (reference sequence). CDR3 DNA sequence: TGTGCCAGCAGTCCCCGACAGGGAGAGGGTAACTATGGCTACACCTTC. Protein: CASSPRQGEGNYGYTF.

J is TRBJ2-5 and V is TRBV25-1, with D perhaps TRBD2 (6 bases). The ends were cut back, 5 bases at V and 1 base at J, with 11 bases in the middle. Looked up from germline, CDR1 is MGHDK and CDR2 is SYGVNS. The CDR3 sequence is 14 residues long. The DNA of the CDR3 is TGTGCCAGCAGTAGGCGGAGGGGCCAAGAGACCCAGTACTTC. Encoded protein: CASSRRRGQETQYF.

This clone appeared a few times. The CDR3 loop is CASSPFLAGAYNEQFF. CDR3 sequence (DNA): TGTGCCAGCTCACCATTTCTAGCGGGGGCTTACAATGAGCAGTTCTTC. This sequence joins TRBV18 and TRBJ2-1; 10 bases map to TRBD2. Germline CDR1 reads KGHSH; CDR2 reads LQKENI. V shed 2 bases, J shed 4 bases, and the junction held 5 bases outside the gene matches. The CDR3 length is 16 residues.

The chain combines TRBV27 with TRBJ2-1, with TRBD1 matching over 9 bases. V was pared by 0 bases and J by 8 bases, with 14 bases of the junction left unmatched. The CDR3 consists of 18 residues. Germline V gene sequence: CDR1 MNHEY, CDR2 SMNVEV (reference sequence). The CDR3: CASSLSYRGPVKGDEQFF. Here the CDR3 DNA reads TGTGCCAGCAGTTTATCCTACAGGGGGCCCGTGAAGGGGGATGAGCAGTTCTTC.

This chain uses TRBV9 with TRBJ2-1; 8 positions agree with TRBD2. This CDR3 spans 16 amino acids. The germline V gene encodes CDR1 SGDLS and CDR2 YYNGEE. V dropped 0 bases and J dropped 2; count of bases not matched to a gene: 4. CDR3 residues: CASSVVAGGPYNEQFF. The CDR3 DNA is TGTGCCAGCAGCGTAGTGGCGGGAGGTCCCTACAATGAGCAGTTCTTC.

The chain links TRBV5-4 to TRBJ2-1; perhaps TRBD2 as D (5 bases). Trimming removed 4 bases from V and 9 bases from J, with 17 bases in between. The germline CDR1 and CDR2 sequences are SGHNT and YYREEE (reference sequence). The CDR3 consists of 14 residues. The CDR3: CASSPGSERAEQFF. The CDR3 DNA sequence: TGTGCCAGCAGCCCAGGCTCCGAGAGGGCTGAGCAGTTCTTC.

The chain links TRBV4-3 to TRBJ2-1; 7 bases match TRBD2. V shed 2 bases, J shed 7 bases, and the junction held 5 bases outside the gene matches. The CDR3 contains 14 residues. Germline lookup yields CDR1 LGHNA and CDR2 YSLEER. The CDR3 protein is CASSQTSVSNEQFF. CDR3 nucleotide sequence: TGCGCCAGCAGCCAAACTAGCGTCTCTAATGAGCAGTTCTTC.

This sequence joins TRBV28 and TRBJ2-2; TRBD2 aligns across 14 bases. CDR1 and CDR2 from the germline V gene are MDHEN and SYDVKM. V trimming: 2 bases; J trimming: 6 bases; junction bases outside the gene matches: 17. This CDR3 is 21 amino acids long. The CDR3 sequence: CASSLALGAGLAGGNPGELFF. CDR3 coding DNA: TGTGCCAGCAGTTTAGCTCTAGGAGCAGGACTAGCGGGAGGTAACCCCGGGGAGCTGTTTTTT. Full variable domain (missing parts from reference TRBV28 and TRBJ2-2): DVKVTQSSRYLVKRTGEKVFLECVQDMDHENMFWYRQDPGLGLRLIYFSYDVKMKEKGDIPEGYSVSREKKERFSLILESASTNQTSMYLCASSLALGAGLAGGNPGELFFGEGSRLTVL.

This chain connects TRBV7-9 to TRBJ2-1; TRBD2 matches 14 bases. Germline lookup yields CDR1 SEHNR and CDR2 FQNEAQ (reference sequence). The CDR3 is made up of 14 amino acids. The V and J ends lost 10 bases and 7 bases, in that order; junction bases with no gene match: 6. The CDR3 loop reads CAIDGTSGGNEQFF. CDR3 coding DNA: TGTGCCATCGACGGGACTAGCGGGGGAAATGAGCAGTTCTTC.